This TCR beta chain appears in the sequencing data of a study of blood T cells in healthy people across ages. Whole-study results and caveats: Investigators treated diversity estimates from one million T cells as underestimates. Age brought a roughly linear fall in TCR beta diversity measured per million T cells.

The authors extracted at least 6 micrograms of total RNA per sample. Through a sample-barcoded 5' primer and a J-beta primer mix, a second PCR was run for roughly 7 to 11 cycles. Researchers report that a template-switch adaptor with 12 random nucleotides tagged each cDNA molecule. From the 5' RACE reads, TCRdb called clonotypes with MiXCR, one entry per CDR3 protein. The top ten clones hold about a fifth of a sample with 700,000 to 1,000,000 distinct CDR3 sequences, under 45% of them seen once. Germline-derived CDR1 and CDR2 are MNHNS and SASEGT. Losses at the gene ends were 0 bases for V and 10 bases for J; bases not matched to a gene: 10. This CDR3 comprises 15 residues. This clonotype was counted between two and nine times. No antigen is known for it.

This clonotype was sampled from a man aged 55-75 years in good health. The specimen was blood. V and J are TRBV6-1 and TRBJ2-3; TRBD1 aligns across 7 bases. CDR3 coding DNA: TGTGCCAGCAGTGAAGCCCGAGGTATGACAGGGCCGCAGTATTTT. This sequence encodes CASSEARGMTGPQYF.